This TCR beta chain was sequenced for a study of T-cell memory formation after mild COVID-19. Study as a whole: Largely donor-specific TCR clusters were found.

About this clonotype: Its cognate antigen is unknown.

General study results and limits: Later expanders leaned toward CD4+, whereas clones contracting from day 15 to 85 were balanced CD4/CD8.

CDR1 is KGHSH, CDR2 LQKENI, per germline. V gave up 3 bases and J gave up 1 base, with 9 bases separating them. This CDR3 has 14 residues. MiXCR was run by TCRdb on the 5' RACE reads, yielding one entry per CDR3 protein. This table has about 400,000 distinct CDR3 sequences, 13% to 15% appearing once. The TCR comes from a man aged 18 to 29 who had mild COVID-19 (a few samples of this study predate the infection). Cell type and time point are not known. The chain links TRBV18 to TRBJ1-1; no clear D. Sequencing used PBMCs or a T cell subset sorted from them (not recorded which). CDR3 in DNA: TGTGCCAGCTCACCGCGGGAGGCGAACACTGAAGCTTTCTTT. Its protein product is CASSPREANTEAFF.